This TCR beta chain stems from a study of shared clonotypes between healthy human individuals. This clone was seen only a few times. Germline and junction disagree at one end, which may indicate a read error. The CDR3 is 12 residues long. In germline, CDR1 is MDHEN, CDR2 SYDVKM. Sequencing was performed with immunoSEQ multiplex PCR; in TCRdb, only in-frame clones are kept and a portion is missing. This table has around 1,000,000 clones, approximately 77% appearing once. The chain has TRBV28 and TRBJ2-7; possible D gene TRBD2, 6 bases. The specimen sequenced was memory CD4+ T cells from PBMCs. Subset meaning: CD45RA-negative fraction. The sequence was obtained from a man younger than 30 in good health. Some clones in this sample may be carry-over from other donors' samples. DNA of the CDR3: TGTGCCAGCAGTTTTGGCCTGTGGGGGGACCACTTC. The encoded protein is CASSFGLWGDHF.